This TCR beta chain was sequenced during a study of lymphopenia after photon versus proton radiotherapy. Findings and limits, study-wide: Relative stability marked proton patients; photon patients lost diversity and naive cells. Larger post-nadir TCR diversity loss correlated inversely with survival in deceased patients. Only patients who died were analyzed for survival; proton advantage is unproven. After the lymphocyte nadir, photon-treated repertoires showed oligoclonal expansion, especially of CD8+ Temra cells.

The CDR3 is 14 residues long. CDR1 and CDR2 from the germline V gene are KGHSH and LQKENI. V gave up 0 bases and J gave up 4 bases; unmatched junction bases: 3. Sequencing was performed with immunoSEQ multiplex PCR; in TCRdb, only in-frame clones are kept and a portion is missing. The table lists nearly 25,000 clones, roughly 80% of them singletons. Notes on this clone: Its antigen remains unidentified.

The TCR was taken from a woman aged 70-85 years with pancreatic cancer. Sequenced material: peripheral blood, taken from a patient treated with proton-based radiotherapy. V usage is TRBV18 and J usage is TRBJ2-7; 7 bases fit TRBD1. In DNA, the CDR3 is TGTGCCAGCTCACCACCGGGACAGCCGTACGAGCAGTACTTC. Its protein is CASSPPGQPYEQYF.